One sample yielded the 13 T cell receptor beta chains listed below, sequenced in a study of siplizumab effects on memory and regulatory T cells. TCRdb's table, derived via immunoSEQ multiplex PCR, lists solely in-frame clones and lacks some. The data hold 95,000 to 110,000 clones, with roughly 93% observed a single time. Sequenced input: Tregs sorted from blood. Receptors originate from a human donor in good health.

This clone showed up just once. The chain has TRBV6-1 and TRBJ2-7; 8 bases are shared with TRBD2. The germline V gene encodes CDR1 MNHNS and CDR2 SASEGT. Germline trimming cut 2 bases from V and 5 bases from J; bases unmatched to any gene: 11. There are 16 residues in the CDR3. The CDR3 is CASSEPRTSWNNEQYF. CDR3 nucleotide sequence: TGTGCCAGCAGTGAACCCCGGACTAGCTGGAACAACGAGCAGTACTTC.

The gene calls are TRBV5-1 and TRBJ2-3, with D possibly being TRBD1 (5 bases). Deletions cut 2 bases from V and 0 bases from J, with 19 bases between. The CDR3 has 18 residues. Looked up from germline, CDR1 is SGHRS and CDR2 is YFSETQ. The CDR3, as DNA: TGCGCCAGCAGCTTTTTCTCAGGGAATCCCGGTAGCACAGATACGCAGTATTTT. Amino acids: CASSFFSGNPGSTDTQYF.

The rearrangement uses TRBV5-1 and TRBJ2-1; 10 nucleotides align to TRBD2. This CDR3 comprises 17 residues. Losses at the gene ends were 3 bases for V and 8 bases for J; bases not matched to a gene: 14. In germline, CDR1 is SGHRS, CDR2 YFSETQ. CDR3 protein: CASSSGTSGGAMDEQFF. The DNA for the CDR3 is TGCGCCAGCAGCTCTGGAACGAGCGGGGGGGCGATGGATGAGCAGTTCTTC.

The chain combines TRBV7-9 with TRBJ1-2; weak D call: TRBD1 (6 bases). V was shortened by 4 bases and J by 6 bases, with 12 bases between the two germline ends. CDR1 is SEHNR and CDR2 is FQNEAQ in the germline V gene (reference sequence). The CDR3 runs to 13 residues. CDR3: CASSSDRYHGYTF. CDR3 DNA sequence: TGTGCCAGCAGCTCCGACAGGTACCATGGCTACACCTTC. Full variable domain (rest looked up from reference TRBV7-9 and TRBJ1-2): DTGVSQNPRHKITKRGQNVTFRCDPISEHNRLYWYRQTLGQGPEFLTYFQNEAQLEKSRLLSDRFSAERPKGSFSTLEIQRTEQGDSAMYLCASSSDRYHGYTFGSGTRLTVV.

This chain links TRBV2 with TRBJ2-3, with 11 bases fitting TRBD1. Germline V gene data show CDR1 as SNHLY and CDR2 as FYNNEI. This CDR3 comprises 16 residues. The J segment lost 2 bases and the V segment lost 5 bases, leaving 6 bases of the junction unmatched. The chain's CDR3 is CASSSGQGALTDTQYF. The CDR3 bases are TGTGCCAGCAGTTCCGGACAGGGGGCACTCACAGATACGCAGTATTTT. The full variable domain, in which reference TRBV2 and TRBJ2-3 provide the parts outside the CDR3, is EPEVTQTPSHQVTQMGQEVILRCVPISNHLYFYWYRQILGQKVEFLVSFYNNEISEKSEIFDDQFSVERPDGSNFTLKIRSTKLEDSAMYFCASSSGQGALTDTQYFGPGTRLTVL.

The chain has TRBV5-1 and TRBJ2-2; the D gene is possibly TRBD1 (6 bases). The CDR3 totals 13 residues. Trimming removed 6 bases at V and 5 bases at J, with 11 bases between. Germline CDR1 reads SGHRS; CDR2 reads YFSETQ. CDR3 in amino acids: CASNNRDTGELFF. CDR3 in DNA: TGCGCCAGCAACAACAGGGATACCGGGGAGCTGTTTTTT.

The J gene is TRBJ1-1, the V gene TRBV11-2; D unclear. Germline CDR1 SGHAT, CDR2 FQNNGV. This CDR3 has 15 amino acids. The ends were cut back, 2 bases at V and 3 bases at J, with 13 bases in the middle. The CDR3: CASSLRRHSDTEAFF. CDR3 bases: TGTGCCAGCAGCTTAAGGAGACATTCGGACACTGAAGCTTTCTTT.

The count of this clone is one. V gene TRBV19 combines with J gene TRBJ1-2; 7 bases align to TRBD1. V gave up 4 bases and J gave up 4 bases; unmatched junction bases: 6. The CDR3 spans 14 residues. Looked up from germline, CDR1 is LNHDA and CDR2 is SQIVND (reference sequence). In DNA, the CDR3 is TGTGCCAGTAGTACCACCCGGACAGGCTATGGCTACACCTTC. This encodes CASSTTRTGYGYTF. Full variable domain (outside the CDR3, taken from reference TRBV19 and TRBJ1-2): DGGITQSPKYLFRKEGQNVTLSCEQNLNHDAMYWYRQDPGQGLRLIYYSQIVNDFQKGDIAEGYSVSREKKESFPLTVTSAQKNPTAFYLCASSTTRTGYGYTFGSGTRLTVV.

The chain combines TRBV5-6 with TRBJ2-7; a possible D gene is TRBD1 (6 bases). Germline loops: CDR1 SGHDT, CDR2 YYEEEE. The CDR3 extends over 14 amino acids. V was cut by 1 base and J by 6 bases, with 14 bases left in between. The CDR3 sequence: CASSLLGQHFEQYF. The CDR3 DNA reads TGTGCCAGCAGCTTGTTAGGACAGCACTTCGAGCAGTACTTC. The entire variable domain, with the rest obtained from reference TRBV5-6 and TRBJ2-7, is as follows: DAGVTQSPTHLIKTRGQQVTLRCSPKSGHDTVSWYQQALGQGPQFIFQYYEEEERQRGNFPDRFSGHQFPNYSSELNVNALLLGDSALYLCASSLLGQHFEQYFGPGTRLTVT.

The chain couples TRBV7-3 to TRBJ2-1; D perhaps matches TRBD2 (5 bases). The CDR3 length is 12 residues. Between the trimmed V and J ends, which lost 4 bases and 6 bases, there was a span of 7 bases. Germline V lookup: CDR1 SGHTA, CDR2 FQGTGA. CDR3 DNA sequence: TGTGCCAGCAGCTCCGGACTCAATGAGCAGTTCTTC. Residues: CASSSGLNEQFF.

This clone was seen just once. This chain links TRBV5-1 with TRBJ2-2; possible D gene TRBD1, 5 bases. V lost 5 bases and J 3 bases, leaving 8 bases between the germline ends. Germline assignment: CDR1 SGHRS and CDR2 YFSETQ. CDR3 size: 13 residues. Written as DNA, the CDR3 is TGCGCCAGCAGGGACACCTACACCGGGGAGCTGTTTTTT. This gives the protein CASRDTYTGELFF.

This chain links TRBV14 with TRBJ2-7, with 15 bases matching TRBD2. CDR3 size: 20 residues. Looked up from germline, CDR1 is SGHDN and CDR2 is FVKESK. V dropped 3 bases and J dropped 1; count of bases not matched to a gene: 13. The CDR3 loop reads CASSHKNLGLAGGPSYEQYF. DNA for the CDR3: TGTGCCAGCAGCCATAAAAACCTGGGACTAGCGGGAGGTCCTTCCTACGAGCAGTACTTC. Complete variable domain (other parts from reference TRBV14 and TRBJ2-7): EAGVTQFPSHSVIEKGQTVTLRCDPISGHDNLYWYRRVMGKEIKFLLHFVKESKQDESGMPNNRFLAERTGGTYSTLKVQPAELEDSGVYFCASSHKNLGLAGGPSYEQYFGPGTRLTVT.

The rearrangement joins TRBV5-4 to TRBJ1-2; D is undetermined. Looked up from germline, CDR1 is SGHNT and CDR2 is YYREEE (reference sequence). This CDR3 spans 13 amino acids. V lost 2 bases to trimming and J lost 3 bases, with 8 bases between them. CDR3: CASSFGGDYGYTF. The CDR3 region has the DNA TGTGCCAGCAGCTTCGGTGGGGACTATGGCTACACCTTC.